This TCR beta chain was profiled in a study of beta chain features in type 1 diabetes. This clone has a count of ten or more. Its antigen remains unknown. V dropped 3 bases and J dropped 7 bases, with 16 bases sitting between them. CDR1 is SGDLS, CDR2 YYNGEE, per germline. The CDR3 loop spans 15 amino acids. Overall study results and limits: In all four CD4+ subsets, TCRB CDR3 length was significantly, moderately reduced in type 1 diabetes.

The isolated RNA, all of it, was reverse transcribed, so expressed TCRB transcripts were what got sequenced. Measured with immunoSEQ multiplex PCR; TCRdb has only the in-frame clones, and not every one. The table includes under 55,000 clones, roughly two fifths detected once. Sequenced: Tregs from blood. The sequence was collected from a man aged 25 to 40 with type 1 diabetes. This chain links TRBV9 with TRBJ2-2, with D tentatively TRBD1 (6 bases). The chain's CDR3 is CASSGDRLRGGELFF. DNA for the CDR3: TGTGCCAGCAGCGGAGACAGGTTAAGAGGCGGGGAGCTGTTTTTT.